These T cell receptor beta chains were read from a single sample in a study of T cell repertoires in cytomegalovirus infection. MiXCR, run by TCRdb on the reads, gives a single entry per CDR3 protein. The data contain some 300,000 distinct CDR3 sequences, about an eighth of them singletons. What was sequenced was PBMCs. The receptors shown here come from a human donor in good health (CMV status not recorded). Some clones in this sample may be carry-over from other donors' samples. The CDR3 runs from the conserved cysteine through the conserved F or W. Fields, in order: D gene, clone size, J gene, V gene, CDR3 protein, CDR3 DNA. The D gene is left open where the match is weak. Some rows mark clone size as missing; the rest say once, few, many or name a class of expanded clone.

D gene: TRBD2
clone size: many
J gene: TRBJ2-1
V gene: TRBV10-2
CDR3 protein: CASRRGLAGEPSYNEQFF
CDR3 DNA: TGCGCCAGCAGGCGAGGACTAGCGGGGGAGCCCTCCTACAATGAGCAGTTCTTC

D gene: NA
clone size: NA
J gene: TRBJ2-7
V gene: TRBV6-6
CDR3 protein: CASSETDGYEQYF
CDR3 DNA: TGTGCCAGCTCGGAGACGGATGGCTACGAGCAGTACTTC

D gene: NA
clone size: many
J gene: TRBJ2-1
V gene: TRBV6-2/TRBV6-3
CDR3 protein: CASSYSPWSSYNEQFF
CDR3 DNA: TGTGCCAGCAGTTACTCGCCGTGGAGCTCCTACAATGAGCAGTTCTTC

D gene: NA
clone size: few
J gene: TRBJ2-5
V gene: TRBV2
CDR3 protein: CASGGGQPETQYF
CDR3 DNA: TGTGCCAGCGGCGGGGGCCAGCCGGAGACCCAGTACTTC

D gene: NA
clone size: many
J gene: TRBJ1-4
V gene: TRBV7-9
CDR3 protein: CASSFRQGHGDEKLFF
CDR3 DNA: TGTGCCAGCAGCTTCCGTCAGGGGCACGGCGATGAAAAACTGTTTTTT

D gene: NA
clone size: many
J gene: TRBJ1-5
V gene: TRBV5-4
CDR3 protein: CASSLDPFAGNQPQHF
CDR3 DNA: TGTGCCAGCAGCTTGGACCCGTTCGCAGGGAATCAGCCCCAGCATTTT

D gene: NA
clone size: NA
J gene: TRBJ1-1
V gene: TRBV4-1
CDR3 protein: CASSSQAGVTEAFF
CDR3 DNA: TGCGCCAGCAGCTCCCAGGCAGGGGTCACTGAAGCTTTCTTT

D gene: TRBD1
clone size: NA
J gene: TRBJ1-2
V gene: TRBV25-1
CDR3 protein: CASSHGAPGQGAYGYTF
CDR3 DNA: TGTGCCAGCAGTCACGGGGCACCGGGACAGGGGGCCTATGGCTACACCTTC

D gene: TRBD2
clone size: many
J gene: TRBJ2-3
V gene: TRBV7-2
CDR3 protein: CASSLVAGGGADTQYF
CDR3 DNA: TGTGCCAGCAGCTTAGTAGCGGGAGGAGGGGCAGATACGCAGTATTTT

D gene: TRBD1
clone size: many
J gene: TRBJ1-5
V gene: TRBV7-2
CDR3 protein: CASSLDRGNQPQHF
CDR3 DNA: TGTGCCAGCAGCTTAGACAGGGGAAATCAGCCCCAGCATTTT

D gene: NA
clone size: many
J gene: TRBJ1-4
V gene: TRBV12-3/TRBV12-4
CDR3 protein: CASSFGTTNEKLFF
CDR3 DNA: TGTGCCAGCAGTTTTGGTACGACTAATGAAAAACTGTTTTTT

D gene: TRBD2
clone size: few
J gene: TRBJ2-1
V gene: TRBV20-1
CDR3 protein: CSARDLAGGHNEQFF
CDR3 DNA: TGCAGTGCTAGAGATCTAGCGGGGGGGCATAATGAGCAGTTCTTC

D gene: NA
clone size: many
J gene: TRBJ2-3
V gene: TRBV7-2
CDR3 protein: CASSQMRNAADTQYF
CDR3 DNA: TGTGCCAGCAGCCAAATGCGGAACGCCGCAGATACGCAGTATTTT

D gene: NA
clone size: many
J gene: TRBJ2-7
V gene: TRBV28
CDR3 protein: CASRVGPYEQYF
CDR3 DNA: TGTGCCAGCAGGGTCGGCCCCTACGAGCAGTACTTC

D gene: NA
clone size: few
J gene: TRBJ2-7
V gene: TRBV29-1
CDR3 protein: CSVRSPPDEQYF
CDR3 DNA: TGCAGCGTCAGATCCCCCCCGGACGAGCAGTACTTC

D gene: TRBD1
clone size: few
J gene: TRBJ1-1
V gene: TRBV28
CDR3 protein: CASSDRARGKAFF
CDR3 DNA: TGTGCCAGCAGTGACAGGGCCAGGGGGAAAGCTTTCTTT

D gene: TRBD2
clone size: NA
J gene: TRBJ2-3
V gene: TRBV20-1
CDR3 protein: CSASSGSLADTQYF
CDR3 DNA: TGCAGTGCTAGTAGCGGGAGCCTGGCAGATACGCAGTATTTT

D gene: TRBD1
clone size: many
J gene: TRBJ2-1
V gene: TRBV7-6
CDR3 protein: CASSLPRGQLSYNEQFF
CDR3 DNA: TGTGCCAGCAGCCTACCGAGGGGGCAACTTTCCTACAATGAGCAGTTCTTC

D gene: TRBD1
clone size: many
J gene: TRBJ2-1
V gene: TRBV6-1
CDR3 protein: CASRHGQGAFNEQFF
CDR3 DNA: TGTGCCAGCAGACACGGACAGGGGGCATTCAATGAGCAGTTCTTC

D gene: NA
clone size: NA
J gene: TRBJ2-1
V gene: TRBV29-1
CDR3 protein: CSVGGPGTYNEQFF
CDR3 DNA: TGCAGCGTTGGGGGCCCCGGGACCTACAATGAGCAGTTCTTC

D gene: NA
clone size: NA
J gene: TRBJ1-1
V gene: TRBV7-4
CDR3 protein: CASTSRPQSGTANTEAFF
CDR3 DNA: TGTGCCAGCACTTCTAGGCCGCAATCCGGGACGGCGAACACTGAAGCTTTCTTT

D gene: NA
clone size: NA
J gene: TRBJ1-1
V gene: TRBV28
CDR3 protein: CASSPVGDTEAFF
CDR3 DNA: TGTGCCAGCAGCCCGGTAGGAGACACTGAAGCTTTCTTT

D gene: NA
clone size: NA
J gene: TRBJ2-1
V gene: TRBV24-1
CDR3 protein: CATSAPEGGGTLSEQFF
CDR3 DNA: TGTGCCACCAGTGCCCCGGAAGGGGGGGGGACCCTTAGTGAGCAGTTCTTC

D gene: NA
clone size: NA
J gene: TRBJ1-2
V gene: TRBV12-3/TRBV12-4
CDR3 protein: CASSLVDGANYGYTF
CDR3 DNA: TGTGCCAGCAGTTTAGTGGACGGAGCTAACTATGGCTACACCTTC

D gene: TRBD2
clone size: many
J gene: TRBJ2-2
V gene: TRBV6-2/TRBV6-3
CDR3 protein: CASSYSLAGVGELFF
CDR3 DNA: TGTGCCAGCAGTTACTCGCTAGCGGGAGTCGGGGAGCTGTTTTTT

D gene: NA
clone size: few
J gene: TRBJ2-2
V gene: TRBV23-1
CDR3 protein: CASQTSGPNTGELFF
CDR3 DNA: TGCGCCAGCCAAACGTCGGGGCCTAACACCGGGGAGCTGTTTTTT

D gene: NA
clone size: many
J gene: TRBJ2-7
V gene: TRBV7-2
CDR3 protein: CASSPRTLSSYEQYF
CDR3 DNA: TGTGCCAGCAGCCCCCGGACATTAAGCTCCTACGAGCAGTACTTC

D gene: NA
clone size: NA
J gene: TRBJ1-1
V gene: TRBV18
CDR3 protein: CASSPGPTEAFF
CDR3 DNA: TGTGCCAGCTCACCGGGCCCCACTGAAGCTTTCTTT

D gene: NA
clone size: many
J gene: TRBJ2-1
V gene: TRBV6-2/TRBV6-3
CDR3 protein: CASTDGNRRRWQFF
CDR3 DNA: TGTGCCAGCACCGACGGAAACAGGCGAAGATGGCAGTTCTTC

D gene: NA
clone size: NA
J gene: TRBJ2-7
V gene: TRBV28
CDR3 protein: CASSFVGEPYF
CDR3 DNA: TGTGCCAGCAGTTTTGTCGGGGAACCGTACTTC

D gene: NA
clone size: few
J gene: TRBJ2-2
V gene: TRBV5-5
CDR3 protein: CASRPGSGNTGELFF
CDR3 DNA: TGTGCCAGCAGGCCGGGGTCCGGCAACACCGGGGAGCTGTTTTTT

D gene: TRBD2
clone size: few
J gene: TRBJ2-5
V gene: TRBV12-3/TRBV12-4
CDR3 protein: CASTRAGQETQYF
CDR3 DNA: TGTGCCAGCACCCGAGCGGGGCAAGAGACCCAGTACTTC

D gene: NA
clone size: NA
J gene: TRBJ2-7
V gene: TRBV12-3/TRBV12-4
CDR3 protein: CASSFSPDYEQYF
CDR3 DNA: TGTGCCAGCAGTTTCTCCCCCGACTACGAGCAGTACTTC

D gene: NA
clone size: few
J gene: TRBJ1-6
V gene: TRBV18
CDR3 protein: CASSPIEGNNSPLHF
CDR3 DNA: TGTGCCAGCTCACCAATCGAGGGGAATAATTCACCCCTCCACTTT

D gene: NA
clone size: many
J gene: TRBJ2-7
V gene: TRBV19
CDR3 protein: CASSPPSQYEQYF
CDR3 DNA: TGTGCCAGTAGTCCCCCCTCCCAATACGAGCAGTACTTC